The T cell receptor beta chain under discussion was sequenced for a study of shared T cell receptors in the human thymus. The assay was immunoSEQ multiplex PCR, and TCRdb's table has in-frame clones only and misses some. The top ten clones hold under 0.01% of a sample with about 710,000 clones, around 87% of them seen once. CDR1 SGHAT and CDR2 FQNNGV come from the germline V gene. The V end was cut by 3 bases, the J end by 7 bases, with 7 bases between. CDR3 length equals 12 residues. The same data also went into a second study, on human thymus T cells. This second study notes: Having corrective surgery for congenital heart defects, healthy Finnish infants were the ones who donated. Resections from corrective heart surgery provided thymus tissue. Usage of V and J genes appeared biased in thymic and blood repertoires.

The chain employs TRBV11-2 and TRBJ2-1, with D unresolved. The sample was thymocytes. This receptor was taken from a boy less than two years old with a congenital heart defect. The CDR3 DNA follows: TGTGCCAGCAGCTTTTCAGTGAATGAGCAGTTCTTC. Its translation: CASSFSVNEQFF.